The rows below give T cell receptor beta chains drawn from one sample of a study of blood T cell repertoires in COVID-19. Profiled with immunoSEQ multiplex PCR; TCRdb holds only in-frame clones, not every one. Here the sample spans 28,000 or so clones, over 75% being singletons. The source material was peripheral blood. The receptors were sampled from a man between 65 and 85 years old with acute or convalescent COVID-19. Both conserved end residues are trimmed from each CDR3.

V	J	CDR3
TRBV7-2	TRBJ1-2	ASSFPDRGGYGYT
TRBV7-2	TRBJ2-7	ASSLGSSGGTYEQY
TRBV5-4	TRBJ1-4	ASSLDPGGNEKLF
TRBV10-3	TRBJ2-7	AISEETPGNEQY
TRBV6-5	TRBJ1-2	ASKRGGDYGYT
TRBV5-1	TRBJ1-5	ASSLQGEGQPQH
TRBV5-5	TRBJ1-5	ASSLGQGAQPQH
TRBV6-1	TRBJ1-2	ASSEPLYGYT
TRBV29-1	TRBJ1-5	SVGAGNQPQH
TRBV7-9	TRBJ1-4	ASSLNVVGGYEKLF
TRBV6-6	TRBJ2-7	ASSTRTGTNTYEQY